The clone carrying this T cell receptor beta chain was recorded at least ten times. Antigen specificity is unknown. This CDR3 region has 14 residues. V trimming: 5 bases; J trimming: 5 bases; junction bases outside the gene matches: 7. This sample is part of a study of response to subunit inactivated influenza vaccine. The study's findings and limits: Each seasonal influenza vaccination, the authors suggested, recruits few new T cells.

Using its own MiXCR run on the RT-PCR reads, TCRdb lists one record per CDR3 protein. The sample shows 550,000 to 800,000 distinct CDR3 sequences, 14% of them seen only once. Material: PBMCs from blood, obtained less than 15 days before vaccination. The sequence came from a man in his fifties who received an inactivated influenza vaccine. J is TRBJ1-1 and V is TRBV12-3 or TRBV12-4, with 8 bases matching TRBD1. The CDR3 reads CASSGRTGRTEAFF. The CDR3 nucleotides read TGTGCCAGCAGTGGTCGGACAGGGAGAACTGAAGCTTTCTTT.